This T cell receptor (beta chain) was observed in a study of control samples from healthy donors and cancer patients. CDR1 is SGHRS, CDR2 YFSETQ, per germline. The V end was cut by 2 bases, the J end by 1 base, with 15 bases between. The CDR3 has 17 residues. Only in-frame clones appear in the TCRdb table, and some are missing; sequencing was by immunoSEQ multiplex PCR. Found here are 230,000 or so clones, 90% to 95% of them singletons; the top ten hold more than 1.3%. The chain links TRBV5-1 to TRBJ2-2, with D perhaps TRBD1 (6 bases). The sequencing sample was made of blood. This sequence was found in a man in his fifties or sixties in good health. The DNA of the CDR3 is TGCGCCAGCAGCTTAAGTCAGGGGTTAGAGAACACCGGGGAGCTGTTTTTT. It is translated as CASSLSQGLENTGELFF.